This paragraph reports one TCR beta chain. Assay used: immunoSEQ multiplex PCR; TCRdb lists only in-frame clones, some missing. The sample yields around 2,000 clones, 94% seen once. This record belongs to a study of tumor T cells in aggressive B-cell lymphoma. This CDR3 has 15 residues. Germline CDR1 LNHDA, CDR2 SQIVND (reference sequence). Trimming took 3 bases from V and 1 from J; bases not matched to a gene: 4. The sequence came from an adult with diffuse large B cell lymphoma. The V call is TRBV19, the J call TRBJ2-7, with 9 bases aligning to TRBD1. The sequenced sample consisted of tumor tissue. DNA of the CDR3: TGTGCCAGTAGTATGGCGGGGACAGGGTCCTACGAGCAGTACTTC. Translating gives CASSMAGTGSYEQYF.